These 8 T cell receptor beta chains were sequenced from one sample in a study of CD8+ T cells in alopecia areata. cDNA reverse transcribed from extracted RNA served as the sequencing template. The table came from immunoSEQ multiplex PCR; TCRdb's copy has only in-frame clones and leaves some out. Of 250,000 or so clones in the sample, 67% were seen once. The starting material was CD4+ T cells sorted from blood, obtained at week 0. Receptors were obtained from a human donor with alopecia areata.

The chain joins TRBV5-4 to TRBJ2-5; D might be TRBD1 or TRBD2, each matching 6 bases. V dropped 3 bases and J dropped 5 bases, with 14 bases sitting between them. The length of the CDR3 is 14 residues. The germline V gene encodes CDR1 SGHNT and CDR2 YYREEE (reference sequence). The CDR3 spells CASSSPGAGETQYF. The CDR3 DNA is TGTGCCAGCAGCTCCCCGGGGGCCGGGGAGACCCAGTACTTC. The full variable domain, its missing parts supplied by reference TRBV5-4 and TRBJ2-5, is ETGVTQSPTHLIKTRGQQVTLRCSSQSGHNTVSWYQQALGQGPQFIFQYYREEENGRGNFPPRFSGLQFPNYSSELNVNALELDDSALYLCASSSPGAGETQYFGPGTRLLVL.

The V gene is TRBV4-1, the J gene TRBJ2-3, with TRBD2 identical over 9 bases. The V gene's germline CDR1 is MGHRA and CDR2 YSYEKL. The trim removed 0 bases at V and 0 bases at J, leaving 1 base unmatched. The CDR3 sequence is 16 residues long. The CDR3 DNA follows: TGCGCCAGCAGCCAAGATACTAGCGGGAGCACAGATACGCAGTATTTT. This gives the protein CASSQDTSGSTDTQYF.

The rearrangement joins TRBV13 to TRBJ2-4; TRBD2 is a possible D gene (6 bases). Trimming shortened V by 3 bases and J by 3 bases, and 15 bases separated the two germline ends. This CDR3 contains 16 residues. Germline CDR1 PRHDT, CDR2 FYEKMQ (reference sequence). The CDR3 reads CASSLGTGVGKNIQYF. CDR3 coding DNA: TGTGCCAGCAGCTTGGGAACGGGGGTGGGCAAAAACATTCAGTACTTC.

V usage is TRBV5-6 and J usage is TRBJ2-7, with 7 bases matching TRBD2. The CDR3 covers 14 residues. Unmatched junction bases numbered 2, after V lost 0 bases and J lost 2 bases. Germline CDR1 is SGHDT and CDR2 is YYEEEE. The CDR3: CASSLGGGTYEQYF. In nucleotides, the CDR3 is TGTGCCAGCAGCTTGGGCGGGGGAACCTACGAGCAGTACTTC.

The V gene is TRBV5-1, the J gene TRBJ2-7; 14 bases line up with TRBD2. Germline V lookup: CDR1 SGHRS, CDR2 YFSETQ. V shed 4 bases, J shed 2 bases, and the junction held 2 bases outside the gene matches. CDR3 length: 15 residues. CDR3 nucleotide sequence: TGCGCCAGCAGCGGACTAGCGGGGGGAACCTACGAGCAGTACTTC. This encodes CASSGLAGGTYEQYF.

This clone was detected only a few times. The rearrangement joins TRBV6-6 to TRBJ1-2, with D possibly TRBD1 on 5 matching bases. Germline CDR1 reads MNHNY; CDR2 reads SVGAGI (reference sequence). V lost 6 bases to trimming and J lost 4 bases, with 15 bases between them. The CDR3 totals 14 residues. The CDR3 loop is CASRRDAGPYGYTF. The DNA of the CDR3 is TGTGCCAGCAGACGGGACGCCGGTCCCTATGGCTACACCTTC.

This sequence joins TRBV5-6 and TRBJ2-1; 7 bases agree with TRBD2. J gave up 1 base and V 2 bases, and 3 bases lay outside the gene matches. The germline V gene encodes CDR1 SGHDT and CDR2 YYEEEE. This CDR3 region has 15 residues. This CDR3 reads CASSFPSGSYNEQFF. The CDR3, as DNA: TGTGCCAGCAGCTTTCCTAGCGGTTCCTACAATGAGCAGTTCTTC.

This clone was seen only once. This chain joins TRBV30 and TRBJ2-2, with 8 bases fitting TRBD2. Trimming removed 3 bases from V and 5 bases from J; junction bases left unmatched: 5. The germline V gene encodes CDR1 GTSNPN and CDR2 SVGIG (reference sequence). The CDR3 extends over 14 amino acids. The CDR3 DNA follows: TGTGCCTGGAGAAGCGGGGGTGGGACCGGGGAGCTGTTTTTT. Amino acid sequence: CAWRSGGGTGELFF. The full variable domain, rest sourced from reference TRBV30 and TRBJ2-2, is SQTIHQWPATLVQPVGSPLSLECTVEGTSNPNLYWYRQAAGRGLQLLFYSVGIGQISSEVPQNLSASRPQDRQFILSSKKLLLSDSGFYLCAWRSGGGTGELFFGEGSRLTVL.